Shown below are 10 T cell receptor beta chains from a single sample sequenced in a study of cytomegalovirus exposure and HLA in healthy donors. PCR used 60 Vbeta primers and 13 Jbeta primers. The table came from immunoSEQ multiplex PCR; TCRdb's copy has only in-frame clones and leaves some out. The sample carries around 210,000 clones, roughly 78% recorded once. The sample was PBMCs. These receptors came from a boy between 10 and 17 years old in good health and CMV-seronegative.

The chain is built from TRBV18 and TRBJ1-5; possibly TRBD1 for D (6 bases). Deletions cut 2 bases from V and 5 bases from J, with 13 bases between. The length of the CDR3 is 15 residues. The germline V gene has CDR1 KGHSH and CDR2 LQKENI. CDR3 bases: TGTGCCAGCTCACCAACAGGGAACGGGGATCAGCCCCAGCATTTT. Translation gives CASSPTGNGDQPQHF.

The V call is TRBV18, the J call TRBJ1-2, with D tentatively TRBD1 (6 bases). The germline gives CDR1 KGHSH, CDR2 LQKENI. The ends were cut back, 1 base at V and 8 bases at J, with 17 bases in the middle. This CDR3 is built from 15 residues. CDR3 residues: CASSPRGQDRWGYTF. The DNA of the CDR3 is TGTGCCAGCTCACCACGGGGACAAGACCGGTGGGGCTACACCTTC. The whole variable domain, filled in from reference TRBV18 and TRBJ1-2, reads NAGVMQNPRHLVRRRGQEARLRCSPMKGHSHVYWYRQLPEEGLKFMVYLQKENIIDESGMPKERFSAEFPKEGPSILRIQQVVRGDSAAYFCASSPRGQDRWGYTFGSGTRLTVV.

This clone occurred a few times. The V gene is TRBV6-6, the J gene TRBJ2-7, with D possibly TRBD2 on 5 matching bases. Germline values: CDR1 MNHNY, CDR2 SVGAGI (reference sequence). Trimming pared 8 bases from V and 0 bases from J, leaving 11 bases between. The CDR3 consists of 13 residues. The CDR3: CASGWESSYEQYF. In nucleotides, the CDR3 is TGTGCCAGCGGGTGGGAGAGCTCCTACGAGCAGTACTTC.

The chain uses TRBV20-1 and TRBJ1-2; D is unresolved. Germline loops: CDR1 DFQATT, CDR2 SNEGSKA (reference sequence). V was shortened by 5 bases and J by 6 bases, with 10 bases between the two germline ends. CDR3 length: 11 amino acids. In nucleotides, the CDR3 is TGCAGTGCTTCGAGGGAGGATGGCTACACCTTC. This sequence encodes CSASREDGYTF.

This clone was found a few times. This chain joins TRBV4-1 and TRBJ2-1; D gene unclear. CDR1 and CDR2 from the germline V gene are MGHRA and YSYEKL. Between the trimmed V and J ends, which lost 4 bases and 6 bases, there was a span of 22 bases. This CDR3 region has 17 residues. In nucleotides, the CDR3 is TGCGCCAGCAGCCGTCCGTTCGACATGGCATTGGGCAATGAGCAGTTCTTC. Residues: CASSRPFDMALGNEQFF.

The rearrangement joins TRBV5-4 to TRBJ2-5, with TRBD2 matching over 11 bases. V lost 3 bases to trimming and J lost 1 base; unmatched junction nucleotides: 2. This CDR3 spans 15 amino acids. Germline V lookup: CDR1 SGHNT, CDR2 YYREEE (reference sequence). The CDR3 loop reads CASSSGLAAQETQYF. CDR3 coding DNA: TGTGCCAGCAGCTCGGGACTAGCGGCCCAAGAGACCCAGTACTTC. The whole variable domain, remainder taken from reference TRBV5-4 and TRBJ2-5, is ETGVTQSPTHLIKTRGQQVTLRCSSQSGHNTVSWYQQALGQGPQFIFQYYREEENGRGNFPPRFSGLQFPNYSSELNVNALELDDSALYLCASSSGLAAQETQYFGPGTRLLVL.

The chain is built from TRBV10-1 and TRBJ1-2; D gene unclear. Germline CDR1 reads WNHNN; CDR2 reads SYGVQD (reference sequence). This CDR3 spans 12 amino acids. Trimming left V 3 bases short and J 0 bases short, with 2 bases between. The CDR3: CASSDSNYGYTF. CDR3 bases: TGCGCCAGCAGTGACTCTAACTATGGCTACACCTTC.

DNA for the CDR3: TGTGCCACCAGCGGAGGACAGGGAAGAGCCCCGAACACCGGGGAGCTGTTTTTT. This sequence encodes CATSGGQGRAPNTGELFF. The chain has TRBV15 and TRBJ2-2, with 8 bases aligning to TRBD1. The germline V gene has CDR1 LNHNV and CDR2 YYDKDF (reference sequence). V lost 5 bases to trimming and J lost 0 bases; unmatched junction nucleotides: 11. This CDR3 contains 18 residues.

The genes are TRBV5-1 and TRBJ2-5; 12 bases agree with TRBD1. The CDR3 runs 16 residues. V dropped 0 bases and J dropped 5; count of bases not matched to a gene: 5. Looked up from germline, CDR1 is SGHRS and CDR2 is YFSETQ. CDR3 protein: CASSLGGQGAYETQYF. As DNA, the CDR3 is TGCGCCAGCAGCTTGGGGGGACAGGGGGCTTATGAGACCCAGTACTTC.

This chain links TRBV7-9 with TRBJ2-3; TRBD2 matches 7 bases. The V gene end was trimmed by 5 bases and the J gene end by 6 bases; junction bases not matched to a gene: 5. In germline, CDR1 is SEHNR, CDR2 FQNEAQ (reference sequence). The CDR3 extends over 13 amino acids. CDR3 sequence: CASSPSGADTQYF. The CDR3 DNA is TGTGCCAGCAGCCCCAGCGGGGCGGATACGCAGTATTTT. Full variable domain (missing parts from reference TRBV7-9 and TRBJ2-3): DTGVSQNPRHKITKRGQNVTFRCDPISEHNRLYWYRQTLGQGPEFLTYFQNEAQLEKSRLLSDRFSAERPKGSFSTLEIQRTEQGDSAMYLCASSPSGADTQYFGPGTRLTVL.